This entry is about one T cell receptor beta chain. Clones were read by immunoSEQ multiplex PCR, and TCRdb kept only the in-frame ones, dropping some. Among around 50,000 clones listed, under 95% were seen once. Germline loops: CDR1 MNHNY, CDR2 SVGAGI (reference sequence). V was clipped by 2 bases and J by 2 bases, with 13 bases between them. The CDR3 loop spans 15 amino acids. This sample was included in a study of T cell changes during pregnancy in multiple sclerosis. This receptor was obtained from a female donor with multiple sclerosis, enrolled in a pregnancy study. Sequences were derived from CD4+ T cells from peripheral blood mononuclear cells, sampled in the second trimester of pregnancy. The J gene is TRBJ2-7, the V gene TRBV6-6; D is perhaps TRBD2 (7 bases). CDR3 nucleotide sequence: TGTGCCAGCAGTTACACCGGGGGGCAGCCCTACGAGCAGTACTTC. Its protein is CASSYTGGQPYEQYF.